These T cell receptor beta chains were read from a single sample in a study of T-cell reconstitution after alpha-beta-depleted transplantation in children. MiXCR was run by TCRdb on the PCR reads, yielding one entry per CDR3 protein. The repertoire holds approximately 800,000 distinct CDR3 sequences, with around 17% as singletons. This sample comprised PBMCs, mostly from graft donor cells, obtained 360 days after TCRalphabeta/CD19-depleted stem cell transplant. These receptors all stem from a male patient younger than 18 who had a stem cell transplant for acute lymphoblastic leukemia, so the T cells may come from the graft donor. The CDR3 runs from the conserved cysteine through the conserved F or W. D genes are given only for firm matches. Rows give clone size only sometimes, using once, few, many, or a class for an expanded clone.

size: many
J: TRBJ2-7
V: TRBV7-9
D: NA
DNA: TGTGCCAGCTCCGACAGTTCCTACGAGCAGTACTTC
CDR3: CASSDSSYEQYF

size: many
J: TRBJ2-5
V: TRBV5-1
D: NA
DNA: TGTGCCAGCAGCTTAGTTCCCCAAGAGACCCAGTACTTC
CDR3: CASSLVPQETQYF

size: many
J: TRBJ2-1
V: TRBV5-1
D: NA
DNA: TGCGCCAGCAGCTTTTCTGGCGGGACCTACAATGAGCAGTTCTTC
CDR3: CASSFSGGTYNEQFF

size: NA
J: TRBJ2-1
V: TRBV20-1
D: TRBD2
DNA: TGCTGTGCTAGAGTGGTGGGACTAGCGGGAGTAAAGGGCTACAATGAGCAGTTCTTC
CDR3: CCARVVGLAGVKGYNEQFF

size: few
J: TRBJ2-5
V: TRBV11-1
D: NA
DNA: TGTGCCAGCACTTGGGAGGAGACAGAGACCCAGTACTTC
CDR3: CASTWEETETQYF

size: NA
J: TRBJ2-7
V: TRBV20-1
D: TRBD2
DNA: TGCAGTGCTAGAGATCCGGGGACTAGCGGGAGGCGCGAGCAGTACTTC
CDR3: CSARDPGTSGRREQYF

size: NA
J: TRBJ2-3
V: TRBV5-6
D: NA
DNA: TGTGCCAGCAGCTTGGTCAGGGTTGATACGCAGTATTTT
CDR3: CASSLVRVDTQYF

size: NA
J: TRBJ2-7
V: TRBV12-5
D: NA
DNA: TGTGCTACGATAGGTGGGGGGAACTACGAGCAGTACTTC
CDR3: CATIGGGNYEQYF

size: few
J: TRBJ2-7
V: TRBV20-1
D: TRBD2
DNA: TGCAGTGCTGGACGGGCGACTAGCGGCCCCTACGAGCAGTACTTC
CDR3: CSAGRATSGPYEQYF

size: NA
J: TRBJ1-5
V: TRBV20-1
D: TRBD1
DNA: TGCTGTGCCCCCAGCCCGGGACAGGGGTATCAGCCCCAGCATTTT
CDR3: CCAPSPGQGYQPQHF

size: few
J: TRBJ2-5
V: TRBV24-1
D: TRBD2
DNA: TGTGCCACCAGTGATCCGAGCGGGACTGGGGAGACCCAGTACTTC
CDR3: CATSDPSGTGETQYF

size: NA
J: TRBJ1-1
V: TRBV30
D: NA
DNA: TGTGCCTGGAGTGTGTTAGGGAACACTGAAGCTTTCTTT
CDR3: CAWSVLGNTEAFF

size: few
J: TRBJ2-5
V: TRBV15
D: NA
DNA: TGTGCCACCAGCAGAGATAGTAGACGGTGGGAGACCCAGTACTTC
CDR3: CATSRDSRRWETQYF

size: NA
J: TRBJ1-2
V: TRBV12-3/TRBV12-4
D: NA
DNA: TGTGCCAGCAGTTTAGGAGGGAATCGAGGATATGGCTACACCTTC
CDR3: CASSLGGNRGYGYTF

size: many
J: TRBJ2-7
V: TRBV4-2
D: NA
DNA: TGTGCCAGCAGCCATTTATGGCAGACCTACGAGCAGTACTTC
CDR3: CASSHLWQTYEQYF

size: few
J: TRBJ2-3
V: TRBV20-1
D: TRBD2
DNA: TGCAGTGCTAGCCCACTAGCGGGAGAACGGGTTACGCAGTATTTT
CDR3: CSASPLAGERVTQYF

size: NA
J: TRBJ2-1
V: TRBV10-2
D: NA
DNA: TGCGCCAGCAGCCCCAAGGTGAGCTCCTACAATGAGCAGTTCTTC
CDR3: CASSPKVSSYNEQFF

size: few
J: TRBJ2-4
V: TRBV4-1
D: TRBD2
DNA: TGCGCCAGCAGCCAAAGACTAGCGGGGGAGGGAAACATTCAGTACTTC
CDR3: CASSQRLAGEGNIQYF

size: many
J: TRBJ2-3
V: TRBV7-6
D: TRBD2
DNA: TGTGCCAGCGGGAGGGGCACAGATACGCAGTATTTT
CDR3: CASGRGTDTQYF

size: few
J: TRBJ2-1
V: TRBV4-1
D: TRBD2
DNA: TGCGCCAGCAGCCAAGATGAAGCTAGCGGGAGTTACAATGAGCAGTTCTTC
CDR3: CASSQDEASGSYNEQFF

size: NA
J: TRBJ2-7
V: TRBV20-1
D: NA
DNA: TGCAGTGCCCCTGTTCTAATGGGCGGCTACGAGCAGTACTTC
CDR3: CSAPVLMGGYEQYF

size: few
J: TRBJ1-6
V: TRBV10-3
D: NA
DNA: TGTGCCATCAGTGAGGGAATGGGTTCACCCCTCCACTTT
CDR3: CAISEGMGSPLHF

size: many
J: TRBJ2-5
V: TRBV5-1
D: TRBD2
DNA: TGCGCCAGCAGCTTAATGATAGCGGGAGGGCCAGAGACCCAGTACTTC
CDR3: CASSLMIAGGPETQYF

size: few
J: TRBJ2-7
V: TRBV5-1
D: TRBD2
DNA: TGCGCCAGCAGCCGGACTAGCGGGAGGTCCTCCTACGAGCAGTACTTC
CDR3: CASSRTSGRSSYEQYF

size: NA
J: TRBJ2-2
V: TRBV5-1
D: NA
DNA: TGCGCCAGCAGCCCAGAATGGCGGTATGGAGCCGGGGAGCTGTTTTTT
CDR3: CASSPEWRYGAGELFF

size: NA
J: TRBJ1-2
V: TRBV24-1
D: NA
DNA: TGTGCCACCAGTGATTACAAACCAGGGTCAGCTAACTATGGCTACACCTTC
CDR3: CATSDYKPGSANYGYTF

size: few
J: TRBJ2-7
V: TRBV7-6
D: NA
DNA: TGTGCCAGCAGCTTAAACGGGGGACTTTACGAGCAGTACTTC
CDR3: CASSLNGGLYEQYF

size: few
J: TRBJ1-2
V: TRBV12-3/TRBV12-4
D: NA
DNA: TGTGCCAGCAGTTTATATATAAGGGGTCTGATCTATGGCTACACCTTC
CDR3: CASSLYIRGLIYGYTF

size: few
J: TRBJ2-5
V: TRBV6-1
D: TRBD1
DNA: TGTGCCAGCAGTCCTCTAACAGGGGCAGACGAGACCCAGTACTTC
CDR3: CASSPLTGADETQYF